The sequence of this T cell receptor beta chain was determined in a study of T cell repertoires in cytomegalovirus infection. From germline, CDR1 is SGHTA and CDR2 FQGTGA. The CDR3 has 18 residues. Each CDR3 protein gets one entry after TCRdb re-called the reads with MiXCR. The top ten clones hold 85% to 95% of a sample with fewer than 85,000 distinct CDR3 sequences, about 45% of them seen once. Turning to this clonotype: Its antigen is not known. Germline is not matched at one junction end, which may reflect a read error.

Source: CD8+ T cells from cultured PBMCs, taken from culture after CMV antigen stimulation. The chain couples TRBV7-3 to TRBJ2-2; 10 positions match TRBD1. The clonotype comes from a human donor in good health (CMV status not recorded). Some clones in this sample may be carry-over from other donors' samples. In DNA, the CDR3 is TGTGCCCGCAGCTTAACGTCCGTGACAGGGGGCAGTACCGGGGAGCTGTTTTTT. Its translation is CARSLTSVTGGSTGELFF.